One and the same sample provided the 27 T cell receptor beta chains below, sequenced in a study of T cell repertoires in cytomegalovirus infection. The antigens of these receptors remain unknown. TCRdb reanalysed the reads using MiXCR and keeps one entry per CDR3 protein. The table shows approximately 73,000 distinct CDR3 sequences, with approximately 40% occurring only once. The input for sequencing was CD8+ T cells from cultured PBMCs, taken from culture after CMV antigen stimulation. These receptors all come from a human donor in good health (CMV status not recorded). Some clones in this sample may be carry-over from other donors' samples.

The chain links TRBV27 to TRBJ1-2, with TRBD1 matching 7 bases. CDR1 and CDR2 (germline): MNHEY, SMNVEV (reference sequence). Germline trimming cut 6 bases from V and 3 bases from J; bases unmatched to any gene: 13. This CDR3 has 16 residues. The CDR3 reads CASSSTHDGTDYGYTF. DNA for the CDR3: TGTGCCAGCAGCTCAACCCACGACGGGACAGACTATGGCTACACCTTC.

This chain connects TRBV19 to TRBJ2-1, with D unresolved. CDR1 LNHDA and CDR2 SQIVND come from the germline V gene (reference sequence). The CDR3 has 14 amino acids. V was pared by 8 bases and J by 7 bases, with 18 bases between. The CDR3 spells CASLGSSKRNEQFF. CDR3 coding DNA: TGTGCCAGTCTGGGCAGCTCAAAGAGGAATGAGCAGTTCTTC.

Only a few counts were recorded for this clonotype. The genes are TRBV5-6 and TRBJ2-2; tentatively, D is TRBD1 or TRBD2 (7 bases each). Germline CDR1 SGHDT, CDR2 YYEEEE. Trimming took off 2 bases at V and 1 base at J, with 15 bases between the two ends. The CDR3 contains 17 residues. The CDR3 coding sequence is TGTGCCAGCAGCTTTTTAAGCGGGACAGAGAACACCGGGGAGCTGTTTTTT. Amino acid sequence: CASSFLSGTENTGELFF.

The rearrangement joins TRBV7-9 to TRBJ2-1; D remains unclear. V lost 9 bases and J lost 0, with 12 bases in between. In germline, CDR1 is SEHNR, CDR2 FQNEAQ (reference sequence). CDR3 size: 14 residues. CDR3 nucleotide sequence: TGTGCCAGTCCACTATCAAGCTCCTACAATGAGCAGTTCTTC. Translated, it gives CASPLSSSYNEQFF.

This clonotype was detected many times. V gene TRBV27 combines with J gene TRBJ2-5; D gene ambiguous. CDR1 and CDR2 from the germline V gene are MNHEY and SMNVEV (reference sequence). Trimming removed 1 base at V and 1 base at J, with 10 bases between. The CDR3 totals 15 residues. The CDR3 bases are TGTGCCAGCAGTTTATTCAGCGCCAGCCAAGAGACCCAGTACTTC. Translation: CASSLFSASQETQYF.

This clonotype was counted between two and nine times. This chain uses TRBV4-1 with TRBJ1-1; D might be TRBD1 (5 bases). V was pared by 0 bases and J by 3 bases, with 8 bases between. CDR1 MGHRA and CDR2 YSYEKL come from the germline V gene. The CDR3 has 14 residues. The CDR3 loop reads CASSQEGVYTEAFF. The CDR3 coding sequence is TGCGCCAGCAGCCAAGAAGGGGTTTACACTGAAGCTTTCTTT.

This sequence joins TRBV12-3 or TRBV12-4 and TRBJ2-1; D is possibly TRBD1 (5 bases). The CDR3 sequence is 14 residues long. V was shortened by 6 bases and J by 6 bases, with 15 bases between the two germline ends. The CDR3: CASRQVVSGNEQFF. CDR3 DNA: TGTGCCAGCAGACAGGTTGTGTCAGGCAATGAGCAGTTCTTC.

This clonotype was seen more than once but under ten times. The chain has TRBV6-6 and TRBJ2-1, with 16 bases identical to TRBD2. Germline loops: CDR1 MNHNY, CDR2 SVGAGI (reference sequence). J lost 10 bases, V lost 0 bases, and 12 bases had no gene match. The CDR3 has 19 amino acids. This CDR3 is CASSYSPGLAGGPSGEQFF. CDR3 DNA: TGTGCCAGCAGTTACTCGCCGGGACTAGCGGGGGGGCCGTCCGGCGAGCAGTTCTTC.

The J gene is TRBJ2-3, the V gene TRBV12-3 or TRBV12-4; 12 nucleotides align to TRBD2. The CDR3 is 14 amino acids. Trimming took 7 bases from V and 6 from J; bases not matched to a gene: 5. CDR3 in DNA: TGTGCCAGCACTCTAGCGGGGGGGCGGGATACGCAGTATTTT. This translates into CASTLAGGRDTQYF.

The chain has TRBV12-3 or TRBV12-4 and TRBJ1-2; D is uncertain. V lost 3 bases, J lost 6 bases, and 11 bases lay in between. The CDR3 runs to 13 residues. This CDR3 is CASSFSQLDGYTF. CDR3 nucleotide sequence: TGTGCCAGCAGTTTTTCCCAGTTGGATGGCTACACCTTC.

Here the CDR3 DNA reads TGTGCCAGCAAGGGGATTGGGGCGGCAGATACGCAGTATTTT. As protein: CASKGIGAADTQYF. This sequence joins TRBV9 and TRBJ2-3; possible D gene TRBD1, 5 bases. Germline loops: CDR1 SGDLS, CDR2 YYNGEE. This CDR3 is 14 amino acids long. V shed 6 bases and J shed 4 bases, with 15 bases lying between them.

The genes are TRBV5-4 and TRBJ2-5; 9 bases match TRBD2. Germline trimming cut 4 bases from V and 5 bases from J; bases unmatched to any gene: 12. CDR3 length: 16 residues. Germline CDR1 SGHNT, CDR2 YYREEE (reference sequence). The DNA for the CDR3 is TGTGCCAGCAGCATCTTGGCGGGGGGGCCCGGGGAGACCCAGTACTTC. Its protein product is CASSILAGGPGETQYF.

V is TRBV19 and J is TRBJ1-5, with 10 bases that match TRBD1. The CDR3 runs to 15 residues. The junction had 10 bases not matched to a gene; V was cut back by 5 bases and J by 9 bases. CDR1 and CDR2 from the germline V gene are LNHDA and SQIVND (reference sequence). CDR3 region: CASSPGQGGSRPQHF. Written as DNA, the CDR3 is TGTGCCAGTAGTCCAGGACAGGGGGGGTCAAGGCCCCAGCATTTT.

The chain is built from TRBV6-6 and TRBJ2-1, with D tentatively TRBD2 (6 bases). Trimming removed 0 bases at V and 3 bases at J, with 9 bases between. This CDR3 has 15 amino acids. The germline CDR1 and CDR2 sequences are MNHNY and SVGAGI (reference sequence). In DNA, the CDR3 is TGTGCCAGCAGTTACTCGGAGGGCGACTACAATGAGCAGTTCTTC. Residues: CASSYSEGDYNEQFF.

The J gene is TRBJ1-3, the V gene TRBV19; D gene unclear. CDR1 and CDR2 from the germline V gene are LNHDA and SQIVND (reference sequence). V was pared by 10 bases and J by 4 bases, with 14 bases between. The CDR3 length is 13 residues. Written as DNA, the CDR3 is TGTGCCACCGTAAATCTAGCCGGAAACACCATATATTTT. As protein: CATVNLAGNTIYF.

The chain combines TRBV7-4 with TRBJ2-2; 9 bases fit TRBD1. The V gene's germline CDR1 is SGHVT and CDR2 SQSDAQ. The CDR3 length is 16 residues. The ends lost 4 bases at V and 6 bases at J; junction bases unmatched: 9. CDR3 sequence reads: CASSSPGQGSAGELFF. The CDR3, as DNA: TGTGCCAGCAGCTCTCCGGGACAGGGCTCCGCCGGGGAGCTGTTTTTT.

The chain links TRBV19 to TRBJ2-7; D gene uncertain. This CDR3 has 15 amino acids. The V gene lost 1 base and the J gene lost 0 bases, with 10 bases spanning the gap. The germline V gene encodes CDR1 LNHDA and CDR2 SQIVND (reference sequence). CDR3 region: CASSIGPRSSYEQYF. CDR3 nucleotides: TGTGCCAGTAGTATAGGTCCCAGGAGCTCCTACGAGCAGTACTTC.

The chain combines TRBV7-6 with TRBJ2-1; 8 nucleotides agree with TRBD2. The trim removed 1 base at V and 0 bases at J, leaving 8 bases unmatched. Germline V lookup: CDR1 SGHVS, CDR2 FNYEAQ. There are 18 residues in the CDR3. CDR3 protein: CASSLVSGVFSSYNEQFF. CDR3 in DNA: TGTGCCAGCAGCTTAGTTAGCGGGGTTTTTTCCTCCTACAATGAGCAGTTCTTC.

The sample holds many counts of this clonotype. V and J are TRBV19 and TRBJ2-7, with D possibly TRBD1 on 6 matching bases. CDR1 LNHDA and CDR2 SQIVND come from the germline V gene (reference sequence). This CDR3 region has 15 residues. Deletions cut 2 bases from V and 3 bases from J, with 14 bases between. CDR3 in amino acids: CASSISLQGNYEQYF. The CDR3 nucleotides read TGTGCCAGTAGTATAAGTCTGCAGGGGAACTACGAGCAGTACTTC.

There are a few counts of this clonotype. The rearrangement links TRBV18 to TRBJ2-1, with 10 bases identical to TRBD1. In germline, CDR1 is KGHSH, CDR2 LQKENI. This CDR3 is 16 amino acids long. V lost 3 bases to trimming and J lost 4 bases; unmatched junction nucleotides: 6. CDR3: CASSPPGTGVYNEQFF. Written as DNA, the CDR3 is TGTGCCAGCTCACCGCCCGGGACAGGGGTTTACAATGAGCAGTTCTTC.

This sequence joins TRBV2 and TRBJ2-1; 15 bases align to TRBD2. The CDR3 consists of 19 residues. J gave up 1 base and V 5 bases, and 9 bases lay outside the gene matches. CDR1 SNHLY and CDR2 FYNNEI come from the germline V gene. This chain's CDR3 is CASSFGTSGGPNSYNEQFF. DNA of the CDR3: TGTGCCAGCAGTTTTGGGACTAGCGGGGGGCCCAATTCCTACAATGAGCAGTTCTTC.

This clonotype was recorded a few times. The chain couples TRBV12-3 or TRBV12-4 to TRBJ2-7; a weak D match, TRBD2 (5 bases). Trimming pared 3 bases from V and 0 bases from J, leaving 12 bases between. This CDR3 has 15 amino acids. CDR3 loop: CASSFGLSGSYEQYF. CDR3 DNA: TGTGCCAGCAGTTTCGGACTTTCTGGCTCCTACGAGCAGTACTTC.

This clonotype appeared a few times. This chain joins TRBV7-2 and TRBJ2-7; tentative D call: TRBD1 (5 bases). The CDR3 is made up of 16 amino acids. With 5 bases removed from V and 6 bases from J, the gap between germline ends came to 23 bases. Per germline, CDR1 SGHTA and CDR2 FQGNSA. CDR3 bases: TGTGCCAGCAGCCAGATATTACAGGAGCCTCTATCCGAGCAGTACTTC. Amino acids: CASSQILQEPLSEQYF.

This clonotype was counted only a few times. This chain links TRBV27 with TRBJ1-2; D might be TRBD1 (6 bases). The CDR3 runs 14 residues. Per germline, CDR1 MNHEY and CDR2 SMNVEV (reference sequence). V was cut by 3 bases and J by 8 bases, with 16 bases left in between. The CDR3 spells CASSFPGGQGGYTF. The CDR3 nucleotides read TGTGCCAGCAGTTTCCCGGGGGGGCAGGGGGGCTACACCTTC.

The V and J genes are TRBV24-1 and TRBJ1-2; no clear D. Germline assignment: CDR1 KGHDR and CDR2 SFDVKD. V lost 4 bases and J 4 bases, leaving 6 bases between the germline ends. The CDR3 is made up of 12 amino acids. In nucleotides, the CDR3 is TGTGCCACCAGTGACCCTCTCTATGGCTACACCTTC. Protein: CATSDPLYGYTF.

This clonotype was recorded at least ten times. This chain links TRBV27 with TRBJ2-1; 8 nucleotides line up with TRBD1. The junction had 10 bases not matched to a gene; V was cut back by 9 bases and J by 0 bases. The CDR3 runs 16 residues. Germline CDR1 MNHEY, CDR2 SMNVEV (reference sequence). CDR3 bases: TGTGCCAGTAAGACAGGGGCCCTTAGCTCCTACAATGAGCAGTTCTTC. As protein: CASKTGALSSYNEQFF.

As for this clonotype: A read error may account for a junction end that differs from germline. CDR3 loop: CTSSLDNVWGHEQYF. CDR3 sequence (DNA): TGTACCAGCAGCTTAGATAACGTTTGGGGCCACGAGCAGTACTTC. The chain couples TRBV11-2 to TRBJ2-7; a weak D match, TRBD1 (5 bases). Germline CDR1 is SGHAT and CDR2 is FQNNGV. CDR3 size: 15 residues.